This T cell receptor (beta chain) comes out of a study of T cells in Graves' hyperthyroidism and ophthalmopathy. PBMCs were derived from roughly 9.6 ml fresh peripheral blood. This CDR3 contains 14 residues. The trim removed 10 bases at V and 5 bases at J, leaving 11 bases unmatched. Germline-derived CDR1 and CDR2 are MDHEN and SYDVKM. This clonotype was recorded many times. It was RNA transcripts that yielded the amplified TCR beta CDR3 regions. An initial round of RT-PCR targeting the TCR CDR3 relied on the HTBI primer set. TCRdb fed the multiplex PCR reads into MiXCR, producing one record per CDR3 protein. The table includes 500,000 to 650,000 distinct CDR3 sequences, about 20% detected once.

The V gene is TRBV28, the J gene TRBJ2-5; TRBD1 agrees at 9 bases. Sequenced sample: blood. This clonotype originated in a middle-aged man with Graves' ophthalmopathy. Here the CDR3 reads CATQMGTGRETQYF. CDR3 sequence (DNA): TGTGCCACCCAAATGGGGACAGGGAGGGAGACCCAGTACTTC.